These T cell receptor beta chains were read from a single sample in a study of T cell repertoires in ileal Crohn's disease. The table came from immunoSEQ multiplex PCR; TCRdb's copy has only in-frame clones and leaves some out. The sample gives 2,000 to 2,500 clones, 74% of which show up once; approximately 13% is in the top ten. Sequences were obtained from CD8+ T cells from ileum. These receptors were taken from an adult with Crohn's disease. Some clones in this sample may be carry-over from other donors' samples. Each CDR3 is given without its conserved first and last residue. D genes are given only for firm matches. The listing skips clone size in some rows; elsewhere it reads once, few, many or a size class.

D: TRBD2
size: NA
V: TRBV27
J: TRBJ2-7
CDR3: ASSPSGGSSYEQY

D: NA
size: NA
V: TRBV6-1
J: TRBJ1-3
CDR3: ASGGGHGNTIY

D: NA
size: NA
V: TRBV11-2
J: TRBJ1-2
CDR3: ASSLDLGANYGYT

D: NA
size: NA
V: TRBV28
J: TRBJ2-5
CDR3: ASTERGKQETQY

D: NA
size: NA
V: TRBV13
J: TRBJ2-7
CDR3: ASSLGQISYEQY

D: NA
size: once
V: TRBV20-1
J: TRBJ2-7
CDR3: SARQAYEQY

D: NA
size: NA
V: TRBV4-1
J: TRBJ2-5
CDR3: ASSQEGREQETQY

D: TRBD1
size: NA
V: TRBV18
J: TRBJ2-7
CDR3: ASSPESGGSYEQY

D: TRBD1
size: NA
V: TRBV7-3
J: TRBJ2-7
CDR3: ASSSTGSSEQY

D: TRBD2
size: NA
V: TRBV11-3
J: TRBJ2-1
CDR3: ASSPGGLAPRNEQF

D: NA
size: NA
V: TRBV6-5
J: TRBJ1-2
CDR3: ASSYLGDRNYGYT

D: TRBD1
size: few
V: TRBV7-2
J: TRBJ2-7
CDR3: ASSPSPGQGAHEQY

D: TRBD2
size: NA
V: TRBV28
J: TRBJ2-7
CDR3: ASSPPLAGGPWLTYEQY

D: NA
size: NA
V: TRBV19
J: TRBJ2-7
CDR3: ASAADSSYEQY

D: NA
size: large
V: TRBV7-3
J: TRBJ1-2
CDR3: ASSFVGGNGYT

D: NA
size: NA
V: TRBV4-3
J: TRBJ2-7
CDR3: ASSQDTSNEQY

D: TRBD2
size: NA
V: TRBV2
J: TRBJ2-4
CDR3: ASSERWTSGRVGNIQY

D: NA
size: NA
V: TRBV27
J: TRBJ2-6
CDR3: ASSLDAGGANVLT

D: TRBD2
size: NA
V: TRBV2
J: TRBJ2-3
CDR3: ASSPPTSGSRDTQY

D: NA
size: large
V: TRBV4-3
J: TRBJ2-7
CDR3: ASSQDSSTSYEQY

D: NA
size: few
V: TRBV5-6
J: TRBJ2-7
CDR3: ASSLVADEQY

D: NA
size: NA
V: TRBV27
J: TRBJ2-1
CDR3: ASSLRQGGNEQF

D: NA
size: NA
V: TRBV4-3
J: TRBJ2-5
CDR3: ASSRGSDGPGVWETQY

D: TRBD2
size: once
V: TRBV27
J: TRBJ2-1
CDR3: ASSSLTSGSSYNEQF

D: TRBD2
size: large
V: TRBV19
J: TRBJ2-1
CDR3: ASGRGSSPYNEQF

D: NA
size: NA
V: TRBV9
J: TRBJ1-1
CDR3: ASSENPDSGNTEAF

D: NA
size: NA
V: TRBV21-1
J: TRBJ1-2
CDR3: ASTIPGFGYGYT

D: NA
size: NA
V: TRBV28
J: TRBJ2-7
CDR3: ASSTNRDLSSYEQY

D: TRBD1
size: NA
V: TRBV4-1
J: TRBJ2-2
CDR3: ASSLTTGVGTGELF

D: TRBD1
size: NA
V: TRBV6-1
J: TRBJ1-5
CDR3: ASRRTGYSNQPQH

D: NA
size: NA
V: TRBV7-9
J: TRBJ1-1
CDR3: ASSHSWGDSNTEAF

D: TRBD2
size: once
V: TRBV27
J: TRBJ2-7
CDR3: ASSLGTSSLYEQY

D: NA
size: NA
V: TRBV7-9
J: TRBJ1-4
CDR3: ASSSSDSTNEKLF

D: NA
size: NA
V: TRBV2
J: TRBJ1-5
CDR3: ASSELRQPQH

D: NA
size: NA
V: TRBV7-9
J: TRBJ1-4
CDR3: ASSSSESTNEKLF

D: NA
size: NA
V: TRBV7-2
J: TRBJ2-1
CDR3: ASSLGLANEQF

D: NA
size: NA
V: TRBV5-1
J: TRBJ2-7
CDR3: ASSLLSALADEQY

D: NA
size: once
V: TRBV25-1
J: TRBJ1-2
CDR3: ASSEGGYTYGYT

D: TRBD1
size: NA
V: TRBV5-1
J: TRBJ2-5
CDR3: ASSPGQEKETQY